This TCR beta chain was identified in a study of blood T cell repertoires in COVID-19. This CDR3 is 14 amino acids long. CDR1 and CDR2 (germline): KGHDR, SFDVKD. The V and J ends lost 5 bases and 6 bases, in that order; junction bases with no gene match: 5. Symptom resolution, clearance, or two negative PCRs marked the recovered donors of Cohort 3. Methods used by the authors: The assay estimated nucleated cells by amplifying reference gene primers. Profiled with immunoSEQ multiplex PCR; TCRdb holds only in-frame clones, not every one. The V and J calls and clone size were taken over from that table, and D and trimming were inferred from the DNA. The sample lists about 150,000 clones, around 81% occurring once.

This sequence joins TRBV24-1 and TRBJ2-3; 9 nucleotides match TRBD2. The clonotype originates from a woman in her forties who had recovered from COVID-19. The sample consisted of PBMCs or T cells enriched from blood (not recorded which). CDR3 coding DNA: TGTGCCACCAGTGCCCGGACTAGCGCGGATACGCAGTATTTT. Encoded protein: CATSARTSADTQYF.